The 17 T cell receptor beta chains reported below all come from one sample, sequenced in a study of CD8 T cells in Susac syndrome. With random hexamers, reverse transcription was performed on roughly 0.5 to 1 ug of RNA. One entry per CDR3 protein results from TCRdb running MiXCR on the immunoSEQ multiplex PCR reads. The sample carries about 200,000 distinct CDR3 sequences, 95% recorded once. Sequences were obtained from CD4+ T cells from PBMCs. The receptor source for this set is a human donor in good health.

The V call is TRBV30, the J call TRBJ1-1; D is perhaps TRBD1 (5 bases). V lost 8 bases and J lost 3, with 13 bases in between. From germline, CDR1 is GTSNPN and CDR2 SVGIG (reference sequence). The CDR3 is 12 residues long. DNA for the CDR3: TGTGCCGGGCGAACGGGGGACACTGAAGCTTTCTTT. This translates into CAGRTGDTEAFF.

This chain links TRBV3-1 with TRBJ2-5; 8 nucleotides line up with TRBD2. V gave up 4 bases and J gave up 2 bases; unmatched junction bases: 9. The CDR3 runs 16 residues. Germline-derived CDR1 and CDR2 are LGHDT and YNNKEL (reference sequence). The CDR3 DNA reads TGTGCCAGCAGCCCCCCGGCTAGCGGGCCACAAGAGACCCAGTACTTC. Translation gives CASSPPASGPQETQYF.

The rearrangement links TRBV20-1 to TRBJ1-2, with no clear D. V was shortened by 4 bases and J by 3 bases, with 9 bases between the two germline ends. Per the germline V gene, CDR1 is DFQATT and CDR2 is SNEGSKA (reference sequence). The CDR3 has 12 amino acids. CDR3 bases: TGCAGTGCTAATGACATGGACTATGGCTACACCTTC. This encodes CSANDMDYGYTF.

This chain links TRBV18 with TRBJ2-3; D gene ambiguous. This CDR3 region has 13 residues. V was clipped by 0 bases and J by 1 base, with 2 bases between them. In germline, CDR1 is KGHSH, CDR2 LQKENI. The CDR3 DNA follows: TGTGCCAGCTCACCACCGGGCACAGATACGCAGTATTTT. It is translated as CASSPPGTDTQYF.

The J gene is TRBJ2-3, the V gene TRBV20-1; TRBD2 matches at 9 bases. Trimming took 4 bases from V and 0 from J; bases not matched to a gene: 2. The CDR3 spans 14 residues. Germline V gives CDR1 DFQATT, CDR2 SNEGSKA (reference sequence). CDR3 residues: CSAMTSGSTDTQYF. The CDR3 DNA reads as TGCAGTGCTATGACTAGCGGAAGCACAGATACGCAGTATTTT.

The CDR3 sequence is CASSQGGTTDQETQYF. CDR3 nucleotide sequence: TGTGCCAGCAGCCAAGGCGGGACAACCGACCAAGAGACCCAGTACTTC. The chain has TRBV3-1 and TRBJ2-5; either TRBD1 or TRBD2 may fit D (6 bases each). Germline V lookup: CDR1 LGHDT, CDR2 YNNKEL (reference sequence). The V gene lost 1 base and the J gene lost 0 bases, with 12 bases spanning the gap. CDR3 size: 16 residues.

The CDR3 region is CAWSVSATGLVQFF. The CDR3, as DNA: TGTGCCTGGAGTGTATCGGCGACAGGGCTAGTTCAGTTCTTC. This chain joins TRBV30 and TRBJ2-1; TRBD1 agrees at 7 bases. Trimming at V came to 0 bases and at J to 13 bases, leaving 12 bases not matched to a gene. CDR3 length equals 14 residues. The germline V gene encodes CDR1 GTSNPN and CDR2 SVGIG (reference sequence). The entire variable domain, with the rest obtained from reference TRBV30 and TRBJ2-1, is as follows: SQTIHQWPATLVQPVGSPLSLECTVEGTSNPNLYWYRQAAGRGLQLLFYSVGIGQISSEVPQNLSASRPQDRQFILSSKKLLLSDSGFYLCAWSVSATGLVQFFGPGTRLTVL.

This clonotype is a singleton in its sample. The chain links TRBV20-1 to TRBJ1-6; D gene unclear. Trimming took off 0 bases at V and 5 bases at J, with 5 bases between the two ends. CDR1 DFQATT and CDR2 SNEGSKA come from the germline V gene (reference sequence). The CDR3 runs to 13 residues. DNA of the CDR3: TGCAGTGCTAGAGACAGACATAATTCACCCCTCCACTTT. Amino acids: CSARDRHNSPLHF.

The chain has TRBV23-1 and TRBJ2-1; 8 nucleotides match TRBD1. TRBV23-1 is an open reading frame whose function is uncertain. J was trimmed by 2 bases and V by 8 bases; bases with no gene match: 8. This CDR3 spans 15 amino acids. The CDR3 DNA follows: TGCGCCAGCGCCTTGGGACAGGCCACCTACAATGAGCAGTTCTTC. It is translated as CASALGQATYNEQFF.

V gene TRBV10-3 combines with J gene TRBJ1-1, with D unclear. The CDR3 covers 13 residues. Trimming took off 8 bases at V and 1 base at J, with 11 bases between the two ends. The V gene's germline CDR1 is ENHRY and CDR2 SYGVKD. The CDR3 is CAISYTENTEAFF. CDR3 nucleotide sequence: TGTGCCATCTCGTACACAGAGAACACTGAAGCTTTCTTT.

The V call is TRBV3-1, the J call TRBJ2-6; D tentatively reads TRBD1 or TRBD2 (6 bases each). Germline lookup yields CDR1 LGHDT and CDR2 YNNKEL (reference sequence). V was shortened by 1 base and J by 6 bases, with 13 bases between the two germline ends. This CDR3 contains 16 residues. The CDR3 reads CASSQVGGRMANVLTF. For the CDR3, the DNA is TGTGCCAGCAGCCAAGTTGGGGGGCGCATGGCCAACGTCCTGACTTTC.

This chain joins TRBV20-1 and TRBJ2-4; perhaps D is TRBD1 or TRBD2 (5 bases each). From germline, CDR1 is DFQATT and CDR2 SNEGSKA (reference sequence). The CDR3 has 12 amino acids. The ends were cut back, 6 bases at V and 8 bases at J, with 14 bases in the middle. The CDR3 coding sequence is TGCAGTGCCGTAGACGGGGCGGACATTCAGTACTTC. Its translation: CSAVDGADIQYF.

The V gene is TRBV24-1, the J gene TRBJ2-2, with no clear D. V shed 3 bases and J shed 2 bases, with 9 bases lying between them. The germline CDR1 and CDR2 sequences are KGHDR and SFDVKD. This CDR3 is built from 15 residues. The CDR3 reads CATSDAGQNTGELFF. Written as DNA, the CDR3 is TGTGCCACCAGTGATGCCGGGCAAAACACCGGGGAGCTGTTTTTT.

This chain uses TRBV4-2 with TRBJ2-3, with TRBD1 identical over 10 bases. From germline, CDR1 is LGHNA and CDR2 YNFKEQ. With 0 bases clipped from V and 6 bases from J, the junction kept 6 bases outside the gene matches. The CDR3 length is 16 residues. CDR3 amino acids: CASSQEGTGALDTQYF. The CDR3 DNA sequence: TGTGCCAGCAGCCAAGAAGGGACAGGGGCACTGGATACGCAGTATTTT.

In its sample, this clonotype was seen a few times. The chain joins TRBV12-3 or TRBV12-4 to TRBJ2-5, with 8 bases fitting TRBD1. The junction had 6 bases not matched to a gene; V was cut back by 8 bases and J by 4 bases. The CDR3 is 13 residues long. CDR3 DNA: TGTGCCAGCTCACTTGGACAGGGAGAGACCCAGTACTTC. Translated: CASSLGQGETQYF.

The V gene is TRBV20-1, the J gene TRBJ2-7, with TRBD2 matching over 11 bases. Looked up from germline, CDR1 is DFQATT and CDR2 is SNEGSKA (reference sequence). The V gene end was trimmed by 3 bases and the J gene end by 2 bases; junction bases not matched to a gene: 18. The CDR3 length is 19 residues. CDR3 loop: CSASSGGGGLLAGAYEQYF. The CDR3 DNA sequence: TGCAGTGCTAGTTCGGGCGGTGGTGGGCTACTAGCGGGGGCCTACGAGCAGTACTTC.

This chain joins TRBV5-1 and TRBJ2-3; TRBD1 matches 7 bases. The germline CDR1 and CDR2 sequences are SGHRS and YFSETQ. With V trimmed by 0 bases and J by 0 bases, 4 bases remained unmatched. This CDR3 spans 16 amino acids. The CDR3 reads CASSLVGQTSTDTQYF. The DNA for the CDR3 is TGCGCCAGCAGCTTGGTGGGACAGACTAGCACAGATACGCAGTATTTT.